A single sample gave rise to the 26 T cell receptor beta chains below, sequenced in a study of radiotherapy plus CTLA-4 blockade in lung cancer. Only in-frame clones appear in the TCRdb table, and some are missing; sequencing was by immunoSEQ multiplex PCR. Of 70,000 to 90,000 clones detected, under 85% appear once; the ten largest clones hold approximately 0.79%. This material consisted of peripheral blood, taken from a patient treated with radiotherapy plus ipilimumab. The receptors here all came from a human donor with non-small cell lung cancer who had stable disease on radiotherapy plus ipilimumab.

The J gene is TRBJ2-7, the V gene TRBV28, with D perhaps TRBD1 or TRBD2 (5 bases each). Germline V gene data show CDR1 as MDHEN and CDR2 as SYDVKM. The CDR3 contains 12 residues. V was cut by 4 bases and J by 7 bases, with 11 bases left in between. This chain's CDR3 is CASSSGRLEQYF. CDR3 coding DNA: TGTGCCAGCAGTTCGGGACGGTTAGAGCAGTACTTC. Filled out from reference TRBV28 and TRBJ2-7, the complete variable domain reads DVKVTQSSRYLVKRTGEKVFLECVQDMDHENMFWYRQDPGLGLRLIYFSYDVKMKEKGDIPEGYSVSREKKERFSLILESASTNQTSMYLCASSSGRLEQYFGPGTRLTVT.

In this sample, this clone turned up once. The gene calls are TRBV14 and TRBJ2-2; 7 bases map to TRBD1. The CDR3 consists of 16 residues. In germline, CDR1 is SGHDN, CDR2 FVKESK. V lost 8 bases to trimming and J lost 0 bases; unmatched junction nucleotides: 9. The CDR3 sequence is CASPRQGRANTGELFF. CDR3 nucleotide sequence: TGTGCCAGCCCTAGACAGGGCCGGGCGAACACCGGGGAGCTGTTTTTT.

The rearrangement links TRBV13 to TRBJ2-3, with 8 bases that match TRBD2. In germline, CDR1 is PRHDT, CDR2 FYEKMQ (reference sequence). There are 16 residues in the CDR3. V was pared by 2 bases and J by 2 bases, with 6 bases of the junction left unmatched. The CDR3, as DNA: TGTGCCAGCAGCTTAACGGCGGGAGGTCTCACAGATACGCAGTATTTT. Its protein is CASSLTAGGLTDTQYF.

This chain links TRBV6-5 with TRBJ2-7; weak D call: TRBD2 (6 bases). Germline V gene lookup returns CDR1 MNHEY and CDR2 SVGAGI. The CDR3 loop spans 13 amino acids. V was pared by 2 bases and J by 9 bases, with 14 bases between. CDR3 region: CASSYRDSTRQYF. The CDR3 DNA follows: TGTGCCAGCAGTTACCGGGACTCCACCAGGCAGTACTTC.

This clone was detected a few times. V gene TRBV5-4 combines with J gene TRBJ2-7; 11 bases fit TRBD2. This CDR3 region has 16 residues. The V gene's germline CDR1 is SGHNT and CDR2 YYREEE (reference sequence). The junction had 5 bases not matched to a gene; V was cut back by 0 bases and J by 3 bases. In DNA form, the CDR3 reads TGTGCCAGCAGCTTGGAACTAGCGGGAGCCAACTACGAGCAGTACTTC. Translation gives CASSLELAGANYEQYF.

The chain has TRBV7-2 and TRBJ1-4; TRBD1 might be the D (5 bases). The CDR3 contains 19 residues. Germline CDR1 SGHTA, CDR2 FQGNSA. V was cut by 3 bases and J by 1 base, with 21 bases left in between. The CDR3 region is CASSFRALGRDGTNEKLFF. CDR3 bases: TGTGCCAGCAGCTTCAGGGCTTTGGGGAGGGATGGAACTAATGAAAAACTGTTTTTT.

V and J are TRBV19 and TRBJ1-3, with D possibly being TRBD1 (6 bases). The CDR3 spans 16 residues. Per the germline V gene, CDR1 is LNHDA and CDR2 is SQIVND (reference sequence). V lost 3 bases and J lost 2, with 14 bases in between. The CDR3 DNA reads as TGTGCCAGTAGTATGGGCAGGGGACGAACTGGAAACACCATATATTTT. Amino acids: CASSMGRGRTGNTIYF.

The chain couples TRBV7-8 to TRBJ2-1; D is unresolved. CDR3 length: 13 residues. CDR1 and CDR2 from the germline V gene are SGHVS and FQNEAQ. Trimming took 4 bases from V and 7 from J, leaving 11 bases between them. The CDR3 coding sequence is TGTGCCAGCAGCTCCCCCCTCTCGAATGAGCAGTTCTTC. Its protein product is CASSSPLSNEQFF. Complete variable domain (other parts from reference TRBV7-8 and TRBJ2-1): GAGVSQSPRYKVAKRGQDVALRCDPISGHVSLFWYQQALGQGPEFLTYFQNEAQLDKSGLPSDRFFAERPEGSVSTLKIQRTQQEDSAVYLCASSSPLSNEQFFGPGTRLTVL.

This clone appeared once. The chain combines TRBV5-1 with TRBJ2-7; 9 bases are a match to TRBD1. Trimming at V came to 2 bases and at J to 3 bases, leaving 3 bases not matched to a gene. The CDR3 extends over 14 amino acids. The germline V gene has CDR1 SGHRS and CDR2 YFSETQ. CDR3 coding DNA: TGCGCCAGCAGCTTCCGGGACAGGGTCTACGAGCAGTACTTC. This codes for CASSFRDRVYEQYF. Drawing the rest from reference TRBV5-1 and TRBJ2-7, the complete variable domain is KAGVTQTPRYLIKTRGQQVTLSCSPISGHRSVSWYQQTPGQGLQFLFEYFSETQRNKGNFPGRFSGRQFSNSRSEMNVSTLELGDSALYLCASSFRDRVYEQYFGPGTRLTVT.

The V call is TRBV14, the J call TRBJ1-1; D is unresolved. V gave up 2 bases and J gave up 1 base, with 5 bases separating them. This CDR3 is 13 amino acids long. Germline CDR1 is SGHDN and CDR2 is FVKESK. This chain's CDR3 is CASSQLRNTEAFF. The CDR3 DNA is TGTGCCAGCAGCCAACTCAGGAACACTGAAGCTTTCTTT.

The rearrangement joins TRBV6-5 to TRBJ2-7, with D hard to call. Between the trimmed V and J ends, which lost 2 bases and 3 bases, there was a span of 5 bases. This CDR3 region has 12 residues. CDR1 is MNHEY and CDR2 is SVGAGI in the germline V gene. This CDR3 reads CASSYPVYEQYF. CDR3 in DNA: TGTGCCAGCAGTTACCCGGTCTACGAGCAGTACTTC.

This chain connects TRBV7-3 to TRBJ2-2, with D possibly being TRBD2 (5 bases). Germline V lookup: CDR1 SGHTA, CDR2 FQGTGA. Trimming took off 0 bases at V and 6 bases at J, with 5 bases between the two ends. The CDR3 covers 13 residues. This CDR3 reads CASSLTGAGELFF. Here the CDR3 DNA reads TGTGCCAGCAGCTTAACCGGGGCCGGGGAGCTGTTTTTT. Full variable domain (outside the CDR3, taken from reference TRBV7-3 and TRBJ2-2): GAGVSQTPSNKVTEKGKYVELRCDPISGHTALYWYRQSLGQGPEFLIYFQGTGAADDSGLPNDRFFAVRPEGSVSTLKIQRTERGDSAVYLCASSLTGAGELFFGEGSRLTVL.

The genes are TRBV4-1 and TRBJ2-7, with 9 nucleotides matching TRBD2. CDR1 is MGHRA, CDR2 YSYEKL, per germline. The CDR3 contains 17 residues. The V and J ends lost 0 bases and 3 bases, in that order; junction bases with no gene match: 9. The CDR3 DNA sequence: TGCGCCAGCAGCCAAGATGCCCGGACTAGCGCACTCTACGAGCAGTACTTC. It yields the protein CASSQDARTSALYEQYF.

This clone was counted a single time. This chain connects TRBV10-3 to TRBJ2-3; D is unclear. Germline-derived CDR1 and CDR2 are ENHRY and SYGVKD. The CDR3 is 14 amino acids. Trimming cost V 2 bases and J 7 bases, with 13 bases left between them. This chain's CDR3 is CAISEVRFPYTQYF. In DNA, the CDR3 is TGTGCCATCAGTGAGGTCAGGTTCCCTTATACGCAGTATTTT.

In its sample, this clone was seen once. The chain combines TRBV6-5 with TRBJ1-4; TRBD1 matches 7 bases. The germline CDR1 and CDR2 sequences are MNHEY and SVGAGI. The V gene end was trimmed by 1 base and the J gene end by 7 bases; junction bases not matched to a gene: 6. The CDR3 consists of 15 residues. The CDR3 bases are TGTGCCAGCAGTTACTGGAGGGGGCAGGGTGAAAAACTGTTTTTT. It translates to CASSYWRGQGEKLFF.

The chain's CDR3 is CASSRTSGRDTQYF. The CDR3 DNA is TGTGCCAGCAGTCGCACTAGCGGGAGAGATACGCAGTATTTT. V usage is TRBV27 and J usage is TRBJ2-3, with 11 bases aligning to TRBD2. The V gene end was trimmed by 5 bases and the J gene end by 5 bases; junction bases not matched to a gene: 3. The CDR3 runs 14 residues. CDR1 MNHEY and CDR2 SMNVEV come from the germline V gene (reference sequence).

The chain joins TRBV29-1 to TRBJ2-1, with TRBD2 matching over 11 bases. V shed 6 bases and J 4 bases; nucleotides not matched to a gene: 2. There are 13 residues in the CDR3. Germline-derived CDR1 and CDR2 are SQVTM and ANQGSEA. CDR3 bases: TGCAGCGTAGCTAGCGGGGGGTACAATGAGCAGTTCTTC. Translation gives CSVASGGYNEQFF.

The chain carries TRBV30 and TRBJ2-3; tentative D call: TRBD2 (5 bases). The CDR3 sequence is 15 residues long. Per germline, CDR1 GTSNPN and CDR2 SVGIG (reference sequence). V was pared by 4 bases and J by 0 bases, with 14 bases between. DNA of the CDR3: TGTGCCTGGACCCGAAATAGAGGGAGCACAGATACGCAGTATTTT. It yields the protein CAWTRNRGSTDTQYF.

CDR3 nucleotides: TGTGCCAGCAGCTTAACCCCGACCTCCTACGAGCAGTACTTC. This encodes CASSLTPTSYEQYF. V and J are TRBV7-3 and TRBJ2-7, with D unclear. Trimming stripped 0 bases from V and 0 bases from J, with 6 bases between. The germline V gene encodes CDR1 SGHTA and CDR2 FQGTGA. The CDR3 length is 14 residues.

The rearrangement joins TRBV10-3 to TRBJ2-7; D is possibly TRBD2 (6 bases). The germline gives CDR1 ENHRY, CDR2 SYGVKD. V lost 4 bases and J lost 7, with 11 bases in between. The CDR3 consists of 12 residues. The CDR3 DNA reads TGTGCCATCAGTGGCGGGGTGGGGGAGCAGTACTTC. Translating it yields CAISGGVGEQYF.

Regarding this clone: This sample includes further DNA sequences coding for the same CDR3. V and J are TRBV6-5 and TRBJ1-3; the D is unclear. The ends were cut back, 2 bases at V and 7 bases at J, with 3 bases in the middle. The CDR3 runs 11 residues. Germline lookup yields CDR1 MNHEY and CDR2 SVGAGI. CDR3: CASSYGNTIYF. DNA of the CDR3: TGTGCCAGCAGTTACGGGAACACCATATATTTT.

The chain is built from TRBV11-2 and TRBJ1-1, with D hard to call. V lost 5 bases, J lost 4 bases, and 14 bases lay in between. From germline, CDR1 is SGHAT and CDR2 FQNNGV. CDR3 length equals 14 residues. Written as DNA, the CDR3 is TGTGCCAGCAGCCCCTGGGTAGAGGGCACTGAAGCTTTCTTT. It is translated as CASSPWVEGTEAFF.

V gene TRBV5-8 combines with J gene TRBJ1-2, with 8 bases matching TRBD1. The CDR3 totals 12 residues. V lost 4 bases to trimming and J lost 7 bases; unmatched junction nucleotides: 3. Germline V gives CDR1 SGHTS, CDR2 YDEGEE. The CDR3 protein is CASSETGGGYTF. The CDR3 DNA reads TGTGCCAGCAGCGAAACAGGGGGTGGCTACACCTTC. The whole variable domain, remainder taken from reference TRBV5-8 and TRBJ1-2, is EAGVTQSPTHLIKTRGQQATLRCSPISGHTSVYWYQQALGLGLQFLLWYDEGEERNRGNFPPRFSGRQFPNYSSELNVNALELEDSALYLCASSETGGGYTFGSGTRLTVV.

The chain carries TRBV29-1 and TRBJ1-3, with D perhaps TRBD1 (5 bases). Trimming left V 4 bases short and J 0 bases short, with 10 bases between. CDR1 is SQVTM and CDR2 is ANQGSEA in the germline V gene. This CDR3 region has 14 residues. The CDR3 is CSVGTGSSGNTIYF. CDR3 nucleotides: TGCAGCGTTGGTACAGGTAGCTCTGGAAACACCATATATTTT.

This sequence joins TRBV6-6 and TRBJ2-7, with TRBD1 as a possible D gene (6 bases). The CDR3 is 13 residues long. V was cut by 6 bases and J by 0 bases, with 9 bases left in between. In germline, CDR1 is MNHNY, CDR2 SVGAGI (reference sequence). CDR3 sequence reads: CASRETGSYEQYF. The CDR3 nucleotides are TGTGCCAGCAGAGAGACAGGCTCCTACGAGCAGTACTTC.

This clone counts as medium-sized. The chain joins TRBV7-9 to TRBJ2-7; 13 bases agree with TRBD2. The V gene's germline CDR1 is SEHNR and CDR2 FQNEAQ (reference sequence). V lost 3 bases and J lost 6; bases outside the gene matches: 2. CDR3 length: 14 residues. CDR3 in amino acids: CASSLTSGGTEQYF. The CDR3, as DNA: TGTGCCAGCAGCTTGACTAGCGGGGGGACCGAGCAGTACTTC.